One and the same sample provided the 3 T cell receptor beta chains below, sequenced in a study of PD-1 blockade in mismatch repair-deficient tumors. Produced via immunoSEQ multiplex PCR; TCRdb's table is partial and in-frame only. The sample consists of about 68,000 clones, almost 80% of them appearing once. This specimen was peripheral blood, taken 2 weeks after starting pembrolizumab. The receptors come from an adult with mismatch repair-deficient cancer.

The rearrangement uses TRBV19 and TRBJ1-1; 9 bases are a match to TRBD1. Germline V lookup: CDR1 LNHDA, CDR2 SQIVND (reference sequence). V was pared by 4 bases and J by 3 bases, with 0 bases of the junction left unmatched. This CDR3 region has 13 residues. The CDR3 sequence is CASSRDRDTEAFF. The CDR3 DNA reads as TGTGCCAGTAGTAGGGACAGGGACACTGAAGCTTTCTTT.

J is TRBJ2-2 and V is TRBV6-5, with D possibly TRBD2 on 6 matching bases. The CDR3 contains 14 residues. In germline, CDR1 is MNHEY, CDR2 SVGAGI. Trimming cost V 8 bases and J 1 base, with 11 bases left between them. The CDR3 nucleotides read TGTGCCAGCGAGCGGGCGCGGAACACCGGGGAGCTGTTTTTT. This encodes CASERARNTGELFF.

The CDR3 sequence is CASSLVARDEAFF. The CDR3 region has the DNA TGTGCCAGCAGCTTGGTTGCCAGGGATGAAGCTTTCTTT. V gene TRBV5-6 combines with J gene TRBJ1-1; the D gene is possibly TRBD1 (5 bases). Germline values: CDR1 SGHDT, CDR2 YYEEEE. The CDR3 runs 13 residues. Trimming stripped 0 bases from V and 7 bases from J, with 10 bases between. Filled out from reference TRBV5-6 and TRBJ1-1, the complete variable domain reads DAGVTQSPTHLIKTRGQQVTLRCSPKSGHDTVSWYQQALGQGPQFIFQYYEEEERQRGNFPDRFSGHQFPNYSSELNVNALLLGDSALYLCASSLVARDEAFFGQGTRLTVV.